The T cell receptor beta chain described here comes from a study of regulatory T cells in long-lasting Graves disease. Notes on the study in general: Small sample size may have lowered accuracy.

V lost 5 bases, J lost 2 bases, and 10 bases lay in between. The CDR3 length is 14 residues. This clonotype was counted at least ten times. The antigen is unknown. Relying on iRepertoire HTBI primers and Arm-PCR of CDR3 regions, the team built TCR beta libraries. As handled by the study authors: Samples collectively showed 60 to 75 TRBV and about 15 TRBJ segments. MiXCR, applied by TCRdb to the multiplex PCR reads, yields one record per CDR3 protein. TCRdb's processing, not the authors' own work, is the source of the V and J calls. In the table there are about 350,000 distinct CDR3 sequences, about a sixth of which are singletons. Time point in this sample: newly diagnosed GD, antithyroid drugs for less than 3 months. From RNA extracted from PBMCs, the TCR library was made. The same sample was also studied in work on T cells in Graves' hyperthyroidism and ophthalmopathy. That paper states: A first-round RT-PCR of the TCR CDR3 used the HTBI primer set.

The chain combines TRBV12-3 or TRBV12-4 with TRBJ2-1, with D hard to call. Material: peripheral blood mononuclear cells (PBMCs), obtained at new diagnosis, from a patient treated with antithyroid drugs. The clonotype was recovered from a man in his forties or fifties with Graves disease. The CDR3 nucleotides read TGTGCCAGCAGTCCATCCAGCCCCTACAATGAGCAGTTCTTC. Protein sequence: CASSPSSPYNEQFF.